This TCR beta chain was recovered during a study of blood T cell repertoires in COVID-19. Study background: There were acute and convalescent COVID-19 samples, and they came from the United States, Italy and Spain.

V was clipped by 1 base and J by 4 bases, with 8 bases between them. CDR3 length: 13 residues. Germline CDR1 and CDR2: GTSNPN and SVGIG (reference sequence). This clone was counted a few times. In the authors' methods: Reference gene primer amplification gave nucleated cell count estimates. Data came from immunoSEQ multiplex PCR; TCRdb stores just in-frame clones and leaves some out. Clone size and the V and J calls come from that table; the DNA yielded D and trimming. The table has around 200,000 clones, about 88% seen once. The specimen was peripheral blood. The TCR sequence derives from a man in his thirties or forties with acute or convalescent COVID-19. This chain joins TRBV30 and TRBJ1-5, with D tentatively TRBD1 (5 bases). The CDR3 region is CAWSGKGNQPQHF. In DNA, the CDR3 is TGTGCCTGGAGTGGGAAGGGGAATCAGCCCCAGCATTTT.